The entry below gives a single T cell receptor beta chain sequence along with its context. Antigen: not known. Germline V lookup: CDR1 SGHNT, CDR2 YYREEE (reference sequence). The CDR3 has 18 amino acids. Trimming shortened V by 4 bases and J by 4 bases, and 23 bases separated the two germline ends. This sample is part of a study of shared clonotypes between healthy human individuals. Whole-study context: Donors consisted of a couple of women and a few men between 18 and 49.

Study-level points and caveats: Around 5% was the fraction of naive CD4 clonotypes found shared across a few donors.

The input for sorted-subset replicate PCRs was around 210 ng DNA, about 30,000 T cell genomes. Some clones are missing from TCRdb's copy, which holds only in-frame ones; the method was immunoSEQ multiplex PCR. Of roughly 1.5 million clones detected, about 98% appear once; the ten largest clones hold around 0.47%. Sequenced sample: naive CD4+ T cells sorted from blood. Subset given: CD45RA+ positively selected. This receptor was obtained from a man under 40 in good health. The chain joins TRBV5-4 to TRBJ2-2; the D call may be TRBD1 or TRBD2 (5 bases each). The CDR3 DNA sequence: TGTGCCAGCAGCGCTGAGCCAGGGAGAGTCCGGGGCACCGGGGAGCTGTTTTTT. Translation gives CASSAEPGRVRGTGELFF.